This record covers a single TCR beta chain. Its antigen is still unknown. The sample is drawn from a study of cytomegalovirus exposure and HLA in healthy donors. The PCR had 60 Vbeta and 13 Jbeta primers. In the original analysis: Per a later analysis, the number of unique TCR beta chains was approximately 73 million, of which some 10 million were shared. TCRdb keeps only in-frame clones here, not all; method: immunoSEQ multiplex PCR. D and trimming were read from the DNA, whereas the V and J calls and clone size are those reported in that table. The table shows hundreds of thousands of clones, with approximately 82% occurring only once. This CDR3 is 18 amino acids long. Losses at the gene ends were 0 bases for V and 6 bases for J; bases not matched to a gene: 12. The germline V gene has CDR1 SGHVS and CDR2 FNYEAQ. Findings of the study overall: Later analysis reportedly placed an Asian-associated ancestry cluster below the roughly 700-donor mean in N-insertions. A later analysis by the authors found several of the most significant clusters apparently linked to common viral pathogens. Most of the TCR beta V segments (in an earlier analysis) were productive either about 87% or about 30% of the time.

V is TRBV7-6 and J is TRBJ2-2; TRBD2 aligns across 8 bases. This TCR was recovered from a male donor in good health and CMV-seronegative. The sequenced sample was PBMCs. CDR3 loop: CASSLARGGKTFAGELFF. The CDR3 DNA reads TGTGCCAGCAGCTTAGCGCGCGGGGGGAAAACGTTCGCCGGGGAGCTGTTTTTT.